This T cell receptor (beta chain) was identified in a study of cytomegalovirus exposure and HLA in healthy donors. Both 60 Vbeta primers and 13 Jbeta primers went into the PCR. Clones were sequenced by immunoSEQ multiplex PCR, and TCRdb holds only the in-frame ones, with some missing. This sample's table has approximately 37,000 clones. CDR3 size: 17 residues. Per the germline V gene, CDR1 is SNHLY and CDR2 is FYNNEI. Unmatched junction bases numbered 5, after V lost 1 base and J lost 1 base. Regarding the study as a whole: CMV serostatus was the only recorded immune exposure for donors. The classifier reportedly diagnosed cytomegalovirus status with high sensitivity and specificity. Presence/absence analysis assumed near-uniform sequencing depth across donors. In a later analysis, compared with equally common non-associated chains, HLA-associated beta chains were more expanded.

About this clone itself: Its target is unknown.

Sequencing was performed on PBMCs. The chain uses TRBV2 and TRBJ2-5; TRBD2 aligns across 11 bases. This receptor was obtained from a human donor in good health. CDR3 coding DNA: TGTGCCAGCAGTGAAGGTAGCGGGGGGGCCCTCCAAGAGACCCAGTACTTC. Its translation is CASSEGSGGALQETQYF. Full variable domain (missing parts from reference TRBV2 and TRBJ2-5): EPEVTQTPSHQVTQMGQEVILRCVPISNHLYFYWYRQILGQKVEFLVSFYNNEISEKSEIFDDQFSVERPDGSNFTLKIRSTKLEDSAMYFCASSEGSGGALQETQYFGPGTRLLVL.